The 27 T cell receptor beta chains presented below share a single source sample, sequenced in a study of blood T cells in healthy people across ages. Alongside a J-beta primer mix, a sample-barcoded 5' primer served in a second PCR lasting roughly 7 to 11 cycles. TCRdb fed the 5' RACE reads into MiXCR, producing one record per CDR3 protein. The table shows some 1.1 million distinct CDR3 sequences, with 35% to 45% occurring only once. The sample was blood. The source of these receptors is a man between 18 and 35 years old in good health.

The sample holds a few counts of this clonotype. The chain joins TRBV5-1 to TRBJ2-3; 8 nucleotides line up with TRBD2. The trim removed 0 bases at V and 0 bases at J, leaving 15 bases unmatched. Germline values: CDR1 SGHRS, CDR2 YFSETQ. This CDR3 spans 20 amino acids. The CDR3: CASSLEGQAWRGDSTDTQYF. The CDR3 DNA follows: TGCGCCAGCAGCTTGGAGGGGCAGGCCTGGCGGGGGGACAGCACAGATACGCAGTATTTT.

Only a few counts were recorded for this clonotype. This sequence joins TRBV27 and TRBJ2-1, with 8 bases lining up with TRBD1. The junction had 7 bases not matched to a gene; V was cut back by 1 base and J by 8 bases. The CDR3 totals 15 residues. CDR1 and CDR2 (germline): MNHEY, SMNVEV (reference sequence). The CDR3 DNA sequence: TGTGCCAGCAGTTTATATCCAGGGGGCCGTGATGAGCAGTTCTTC. Its protein product is CASSLYPGGRDEQFF.

Turning to this clonotype: Compared with germline, one end of the junction differs, possibly owing to a read error. V is TRBV4-3 and J is TRBJ1-2; D unclear. The CDR3 totals 14 residues. Germline CDR1 is LGHNA and CDR2 is YSLEER. CDR3 residues: CANSQAEDLYGYTF. CDR3 in DNA: TGCGCCAACAGCCAAGCGGAGGACCTCTATGGCTACACCTTC.

In its sample, this clonotype was seen a few times. The chain links TRBV7-2 to TRBJ2-3; 7 nucleotides line up with TRBD1. The trim removed 6 bases at V and 9 bases at J, leaving 6 bases unmatched. The V gene's germline CDR1 is SGHTA and CDR2 FQGNSA. CDR3 length: 12 residues. CDR3 protein: CASSSRTGTQYF. CDR3 DNA sequence: TGTGCCAGCAGTTCACGGACAGGCACGCAGTATTTT.

The chain employs TRBV27 and TRBJ2-1; no clear D gene. Germline V gene lookup returns CDR1 MNHEY and CDR2 SMNVEV (reference sequence). Trimming took off 6 bases at V and 13 bases at J, with 19 bases between the two ends. This CDR3 spans 13 amino acids. The CDR3 DNA reads as TGTGCCAGCAGCCAGAGCTATCCGGAGACCCAGTTCTTC. Residues: CASSQSYPETQFF.

Ten or more counts support this clonotype. The chain joins TRBV7-9 to TRBJ2-1, with 9 bases lining up with TRBD2. In germline, CDR1 is SEHNR, CDR2 FQNEAQ (reference sequence). The ends lost 5 bases at V and 3 bases at J; junction bases unmatched: 5. The CDR3 sequence is 15 residues long. CDR3 sequence reads: CASSLGTSHYNEQFF. The CDR3 nucleotides read TGTGCCAGCAGCCTAGGGACTAGCCACTACAATGAGCAGTTCTTC.

This clonotype appeared a few times. This chain uses TRBV7-2 with TRBJ1-2; 7 nucleotides agree with TRBD1. The V gene's germline CDR1 is SGHTA and CDR2 FQGNSA. V was pared by 1 base and J by 4 bases, with 3 bases of the junction left unmatched. This CDR3 is 14 amino acids long. The CDR3 DNA reads as TGTGCCAGCAGCTTAGGGCCAGGGGGCTATGGCTACACCTTC. Encoded protein: CASSLGPGGYGYTF. The full variable domain, its missing parts supplied by reference TRBV7-2 and TRBJ1-2, is GAGVSQSPSNKVTEKGKDVELRCDPISGHTALYWYRQSLGQGLEFLIYFQGNSAPDKSGLPSDRFSAERTGGSVSTLTIQRTQQEDSAVYLCASSLGPGGYGYTFGSGTRLTVV.

This rearrangement joins TRBV20-1 to TRBJ2-3; D possibly corresponds to TRBD1 (5 bases). This CDR3 is 14 amino acids long. Germline CDR1 DFQATT, CDR2 SNEGSKA (reference sequence). V gave up 3 bases and J gave up 5 bases, with 15 bases separating them. The CDR3 reads CSASSRTRVDTQYF. The CDR3 DNA reads TGCAGTGCTAGCTCCAGAACCAGGGTAGATACGCAGTATTTT.

V gene TRBV7-2 combines with J gene TRBJ1-4, with a tentative D call TRBD1 (6 bases). V was trimmed by 7 bases and J by 1 base, leaving 10 bases between them. Germline CDR1 SGHTA, CDR2 FQGNSA. This CDR3 has 14 amino acids. The CDR3 sequence is CASTDRGTNEKLFF. In DNA form, the CDR3 reads TGTGCCAGCACGGACAGAGGAACTAATGAAAAACTGTTTTTT.

Details on this clonotype: A read error may produce the germline difference seen at one junction end. The rearrangement links TRBV9 to TRBJ2-1, with D unresolved. Germline CDR1 and CDR2: SGDLS and YYNGEE. The CDR3 has 15 residues. The CDR3, as DNA: TGTGCCGGCAGCGTAGGCGGCCAAACCCCATTTGAGCAGTTCTTC. Protein product: CAGSVGGQTPFEQFF.

This chain connects TRBV10-3 to TRBJ1-6, with 8 nucleotides matching TRBD1. Germline loops: CDR1 ENHRY, CDR2 SYGVKD. The CDR3 totals 16 residues. The ends lost 6 bases at V and 3 bases at J; junction bases unmatched: 7. This chain's CDR3 is CAIRDRVDGYNSPLHF. The DNA of the CDR3 is TGTGCCATCAGGGACAGGGTAGACGGCTATAATTCACCCCTCCACTTT.

This clonotype occurred a few times. In DNA, the CDR3 is TGTGCCAGCAGCCAAGGGACTTTCTATAATTCACCCCTCCACTTT. As protein: CASSQGTFYNSPLHF. The genes are TRBV3-1 and TRBJ1-6, with D unresolved. Germline V CDR1 and CDR2: LGHDT, YNNKEL (reference sequence). Trimming removed 1 base at V and 3 bases at J, with 7 bases between. CDR3 size: 15 residues.

In the case of this clonotype: One junction end disagrees with the germline gene, perhaps due to a read error. This chain links TRBV5-1 with TRBJ1-4, with D unclear. This CDR3 region has 14 residues. Germline values: CDR1 SGHRS, CDR2 YFSETQ. The CDR3 sequence is CDSSLGGSREKLFF. The DNA for the CDR3 is TGCGACAGCAGCTTGGGCGGGAGTCGTGAAAAACTGTTTTTT.

This rearrangement joins TRBV5-1 to TRBJ2-3; D unresolved. This CDR3 contains 15 residues. Germline-derived CDR1 and CDR2 are SGHRS and YFSETQ. Trimming stripped 3 bases from V and 3 bases from J, with 14 bases between. DNA of the CDR3: TGCGCCAGCAGCTACCTGGGCTTCCCGACAGATACGCAGTATTTT. It translates to CASSYLGFPTDTQYF. Based on the CDR3 plus reference TRBV5-1 and TRBJ2-3, the full variable domain is KAGVTQTPRYLIKTRGQQVTLSCSPISGHRSVSWYQQTPGQGLQFLFEYFSETQRNKGNFPGRFSGRQFSNSRSEMNVSTLELGDSALYLCASSYLGFPTDTQYFGPGTRLTVL.

The chain links TRBV5-1 to TRBJ2-5, with 8 positions matching TRBD1. CDR3 length: 15 amino acids. Germline V CDR1 and CDR2: SGHRS, YFSETQ. J gave up 4 bases and V 1 base, and 6 bases lay outside the gene matches. CDR3 DNA sequence: TGCGCCAGCAGCTTGAAGGGCAGGGGGCCAGAGACCCAGTACTTC. Its translation: CASSLKGRGPETQYF.

The chain is built from TRBV27 and TRBJ1-2, with TRBD1 as a possible D gene (5 bases). The CDR3 loop spans 14 amino acids. V dropped 0 bases and J dropped 5 bases, with 10 bases sitting between them. CDR1 is MNHEY and CDR2 is SMNVEV in the germline V gene (reference sequence). The CDR3: CASSLSVGPYGYTF. The CDR3, as DNA: TGTGCCAGCAGTTTATCGGTGGGGCCGTATGGCTACACCTTC.

The chain employs TRBV20-1 and TRBJ2-7; possibly TRBD1 or TRBD2 for D (5 bases each). V gave up 6 bases and J gave up 3 bases, with 18 bases separating them. CDR3 length equals 14 residues. Germline assignment: CDR1 DFQATT and CDR2 SNEGSKA (reference sequence). The CDR3 nucleotides read TGCAGTGCCGAGGATGGGGGTACCAACTACGAGCAGTACTTC. It specifies CSAEDGGTNYEQYF.

This clonotype was seen more than once but under ten times. The chain links TRBV12-3 or TRBV12-4 to TRBJ2-5; the D is unclear. The CDR3 has 13 residues. Between the trimmed V and J ends, which lost 5 bases and 2 bases, there was a span of 9 bases. CDR3 nucleotide sequence: TGTGCCAGCAGTAGGGCCAAGCAAGAGACCCAGTACTTC. Encoded protein: CASSRAKQETQYF.

The sample holds a few counts of this clonotype. The V gene is TRBV2, the J gene TRBJ1-5; no reliable D call. CDR3 length: 15 residues. Germline V gene sequence: CDR1 SNHLY, CDR2 FYNNEI. Trimming removed 2 bases at V and 2 bases at J, with 10 bases between. The DNA for the CDR3 is TGTGCCAGCAGTGAATGGGGAATGGGCAATCAGCCCCAGCATTTT. This gives the protein CASSEWGMGNQPQHF.

Only a few counts were recorded for this clonotype. The V gene is TRBV14, the J gene TRBJ1-6; perhaps TRBD1 as D (5 bases). V was shortened by 7 bases and J by 10 bases, with 11 bases between the two germline ends. This CDR3 comprises 12 residues. CDR1 is SGHDN and CDR2 is FVKESK in the germline V gene. The CDR3 DNA sequence: TGTGCCAGCAATGGATGGGGCTCACCCCTCCACTTT. Protein product: CASNGWGSPLHF.

This chain joins TRBV12-3 or TRBV12-4 and TRBJ2-4, with D perhaps matching TRBD2 (5 bases). The V end was cut by 3 bases, the J end by 0 bases, with 9 bases between. This CDR3 is built from 15 residues. The CDR3 sequence: CASSFGVLAKNIQYF. The CDR3 DNA sequence: TGTGCCAGCAGTTTCGGGGTTCTAGCCAAAAACATTCAGTACTTC.

The CDR3 nucleotides are TGTGCCAGCAGGGTTGGACAGGGGAGTAGCTACACCTTC. It codes for CASRVGQGSSYTF. The genes are TRBV2 and TRBJ1-2; 9 bases fit TRBD1. After removal of 6 bases from V and 9 bases from J, the junction contained 8 bases not matched to a gene. Germline CDR1 SNHLY, CDR2 FYNNEI. This CDR3 comprises 13 residues.

The CDR3 nucleotides read TGTGCCAGCAGTCCAGGGACAGTCCCCTCCTATAATTCACCCCTCCACTTT. It codes for CASSPGTVPSYNSPLHF. The J gene is TRBJ1-6, the V gene TRBV27, with 7 bases that match TRBD1. The V gene's germline CDR1 is MNHEY and CDR2 SMNVEV (reference sequence). This CDR3 has 17 amino acids. Trimming removed 5 bases from V and 0 bases from J; junction bases left unmatched: 7.

This clonotype was found many times. V is TRBV14 and J is TRBJ2-1; D is unresolved. Germline CDR1 is SGHDN and CDR2 is FVKESK. CDR3 length equals 12 residues. V lost 2 bases and J 2 bases, leaving 1 base between the germline ends. CDR3 sequence reads: CASSQTYNEQFF. CDR3 bases: TGTGCCAGCAGCCAAACCTACAATGAGCAGTTCTTC.

The chain carries TRBV6-5 and TRBJ1-1, with D uncertain. Trimming took off 0 bases at V and 7 bases at J, with 15 bases between the two ends. The CDR3 consists of 15 residues. Germline V gene lookup returns CDR1 MNHEY and CDR2 SVGAGI. This chain's CDR3 is CASSYSKFAAFEAFF. The DNA of the CDR3 is TGTGCCAGCAGTTACTCCAAATTCGCGGCATTTGAAGCTTTCTTT.

This chain joins TRBV7-2 and TRBJ2-4, with 8 bases matching TRBD2. Germline V gene data show CDR1 as SGHTA and CDR2 as FQGNSA. This CDR3 has 16 amino acids. Trimming took 5 bases from V and 13 from J; bases not matched to a gene: 19. This CDR3 reads CASSPPALAGGREQYF. The CDR3, as DNA: TGTGCCAGCAGCCCACCAGCCCTAGCGGGTGGTCGGGAGCAGTACTTC.

CDR3 nucleotides: TGTGCCAGCAGCTTAGTTACAAGAATGAACACTGAAGCTTTCTTT. Residues: CASSLVTRMNTEAFF. The chain joins TRBV7-9 to TRBJ1-1; D uncertain. V lost 1 base and J lost 0, with 9 bases in between. CDR1 is SEHNR, CDR2 FQNEAQ, per germline (reference sequence). This CDR3 is 15 amino acids long.